This T cell receptor (beta chain) was captured by sequencing in a study of radiation and T cells in renal cell carcinoma (dated by TCRdb to 2018 to 2020). Broadly, across the study: Samples were obtained from a clinical trial, in which 15 Gy stereotactic body radiation therapy was delivered to primary renal cell carcinomas and nephrectomy was performed 4 weeks later. A total of approximately 4 million unique CDR3 nucleotide sequences, encoding roughly 2.7 million unique CDR3 amino acid sequences, were found across all 50 or so samples. TCR beta sequencing covered approximately 51 samples in total, comprising 25 or so tumors and about 27 peripheral blood samples. Beyond this particular receptor, the publication reports: In blood, the top tumor clonotypes increased from baseline to 2 weeks after radiation and then shrank by 4 weeks, which suggests a temporary expansion of tumor-resident clones. Changes in the blood repertoire were not tracked past 4 weeks after treatment. No pretreatment tumor biopsies were available, so the baseline intratumoral presence of clonotypes could not be determined. Because the trial had a single-armed design, the trial could not examine how radiation dose or scheduling affected the TCR repertoire.

Spanning cysteine to phenylalanine, the CDR3 consists of 14 amino acids. The read is trimmed to its CDR3 DNA, 42 bases read in frame from base 1. The germline V gene encodes CDR1 WNHNN and CDR2 SYGVQD (reference sequence). Turning to this clone: This receptor's antigen is unknown. The record has no base qualities; no much larger clone is one base away.

The time point label, read with the paper, signifies: baseline pretreatment blood. The treatment or condition label, read with the paper, signifies: 15 Gy SBRT to primary tumor, nephrectomy 4 weeks later. Serial peripheral blood from radiation-treated patients was sampled at baseline, 2 weeks and 4 weeks after SBRT to track tumor-enriched clonotypes. All patients had renal cell carcinoma with clear cell pathology. The QIAamp DNA Blood Mini Kit (Qiagen) was used to prepare genomic DNA for TCR sequencing. The analyses included just those samples that passed every quality control check. The immunoSEQ kit was used, according to the manufacturer's recommendations, to generate TCR beta libraries from genomic DNA. For library preparation, a first multiplex PCR was performed with proprietary primers, followed by a second PCR in which unique barcodes were added, and bead cleanups were performed after each round. A positive control reaction and a negative control reaction, both provided in the kit, were run with every batch of samples. The final libraries underwent checking on an Agilent 4200 TapeStation D1000 ScreenTape, volumetric pooling, and quantification by qPCR. Sequencing was performed on an Illumina NextSeq500 with a MidOutput 150-cycle cartridge, and 156 Read1 and 15 Index1 cycles were run with kit custom primers. The pooled library was loaded at approximately 1 pM, with a roughly 21% PhiX control spiked in. From the authors' description of their analysis: The vendor-processed data were analyzed in R, and a clonotype was defined as all T cells that share the same CDR3 nucleotide sequence. For clone abundance analyses, frequencies were normalized to the 10,000 most abundant clones in each sample. Public T cell clones, which averaged fewer than five per sample, were excluded before analysis. An abundance difference of at least 32-fold between compartments was the criterion for calling clonotypes tumor-enriched or baseline blood-enriched. Clonotypes expanded or contracted between blood time points were identified with a beta-binomial differential abundance model. Tumor-blood repertoire similarity was measured with the Baroni-Urbani and Buser coefficient, and groups were compared using two-tailed Wilcoxon tests in R. TCRdb mirrors the immuneACCESS table, restricted to in-frame sequences. Some clones are absent from its copies; in checked studies, under half trace to an unresolved V gene, and the reason for the others is unknown. V and J calls and clone size are copied from that table; D and trimming were computed from the DNA. Present in this sample are 130,000 to 150,000 clones, 70% to 90% of which were seen just once. The leading ten clones occupy about 12% of the sample.

This TCR was recovered from a woman between 45 and 60 years old with renal cell carcinoma. The sequenced sample was blood, obtained from a patient whose treatment included radiotherapy and nephrectomy. The chain is encoded by TRBV10-1 joined to TRBJ2-5; there is no confident call for the D gene. The DNA matches TRBJ2-7 better at its end, which makes the J call doubtful. For the CDR3, the sequence is CASSGSADVYEQYF. The nucleotide sequence is TGCGCCAGCAGCGGTTCGGCAGACGTGTACGAGCAGTACTTC.